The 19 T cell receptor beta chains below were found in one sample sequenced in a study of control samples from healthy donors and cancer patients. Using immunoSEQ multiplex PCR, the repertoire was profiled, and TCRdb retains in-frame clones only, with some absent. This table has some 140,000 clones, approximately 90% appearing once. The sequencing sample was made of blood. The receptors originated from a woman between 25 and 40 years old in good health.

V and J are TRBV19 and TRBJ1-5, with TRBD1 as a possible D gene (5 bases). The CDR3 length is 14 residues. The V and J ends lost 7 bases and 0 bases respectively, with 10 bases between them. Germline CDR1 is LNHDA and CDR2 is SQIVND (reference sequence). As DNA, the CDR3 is TGTGCCAGTACTGGGGCTTATAGCAATCAGCCCCAGCATTTT. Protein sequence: CASTGAYSNQPQHF.

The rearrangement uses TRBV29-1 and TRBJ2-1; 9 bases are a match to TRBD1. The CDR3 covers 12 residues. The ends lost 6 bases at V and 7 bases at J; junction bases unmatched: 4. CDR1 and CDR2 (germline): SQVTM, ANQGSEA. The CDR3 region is CSVRTGENEQFF. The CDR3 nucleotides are TGCAGCGTGAGGACAGGGGAGAATGAGCAGTTCTTC.

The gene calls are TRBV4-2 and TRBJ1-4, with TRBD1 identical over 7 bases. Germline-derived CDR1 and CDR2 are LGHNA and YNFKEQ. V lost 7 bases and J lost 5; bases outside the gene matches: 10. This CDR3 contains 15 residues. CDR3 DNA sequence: TGTGCCAGCAAGGAGCTGGGACAGAGAAATGAAAAACTGTTTTTT. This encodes CASKELGQRNEKLFF.

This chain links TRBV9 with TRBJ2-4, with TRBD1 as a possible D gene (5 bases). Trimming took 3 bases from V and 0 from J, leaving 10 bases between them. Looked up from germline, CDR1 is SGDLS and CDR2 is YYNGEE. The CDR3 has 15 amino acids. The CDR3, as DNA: TGTGCCAGCAGCGAGGGGCACCTAGCCAAAAACATTCAGTACTTC. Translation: CASSEGHLAKNIQYF.

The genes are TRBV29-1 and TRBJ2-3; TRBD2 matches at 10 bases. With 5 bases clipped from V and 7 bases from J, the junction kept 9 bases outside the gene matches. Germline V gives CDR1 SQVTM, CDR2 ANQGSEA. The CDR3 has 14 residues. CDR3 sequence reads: CSVTEREGRNTQYF. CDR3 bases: TGCAGCGTTACAGAGCGGGAGGGCCGGAATACGCAGTATTTT.

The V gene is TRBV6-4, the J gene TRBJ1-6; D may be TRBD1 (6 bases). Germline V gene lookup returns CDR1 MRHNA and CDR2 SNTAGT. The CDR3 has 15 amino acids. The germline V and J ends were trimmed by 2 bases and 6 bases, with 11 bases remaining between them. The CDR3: CASSDDGGGNSPLHF. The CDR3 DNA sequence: TGTGCCAGCAGTGACGACGGAGGGGGTAATTCACCCCTCCACTTT.

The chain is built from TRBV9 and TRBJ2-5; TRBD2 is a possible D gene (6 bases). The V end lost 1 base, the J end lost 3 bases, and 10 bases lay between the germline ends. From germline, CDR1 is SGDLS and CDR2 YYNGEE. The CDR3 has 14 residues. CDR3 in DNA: TGTGCCAGCAGCGTATCGGGACTGGAAGAGACCCAGTACTTC. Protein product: CASSVSGLEETQYF. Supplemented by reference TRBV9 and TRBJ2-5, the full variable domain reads DSGVTQTPKHLITATGQRVTLRCSPRSGDLSVYWYQQSLDQGLQFLIQYYNGEERAKGNILERFSAQQFPDLHSELNLSSLELGDSALYFCASSVSGLEETQYFGPGTRLLVL.

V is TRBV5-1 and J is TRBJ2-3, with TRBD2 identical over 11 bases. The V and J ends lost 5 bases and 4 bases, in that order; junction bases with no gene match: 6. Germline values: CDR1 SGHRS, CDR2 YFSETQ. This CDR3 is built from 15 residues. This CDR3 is CASRDSGRAADTQYF. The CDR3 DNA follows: TGCGCCAGCAGGGATAGCGGGAGGGCCGCAGATACGCAGTATTTT.

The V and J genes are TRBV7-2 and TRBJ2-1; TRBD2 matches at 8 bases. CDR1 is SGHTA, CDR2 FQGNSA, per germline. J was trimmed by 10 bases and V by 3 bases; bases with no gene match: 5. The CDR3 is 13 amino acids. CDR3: CASSFIAGYEQFF. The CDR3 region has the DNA TGTGCCAGCAGCTTTATAGCGGGGTACGAGCAGTTCTTC.

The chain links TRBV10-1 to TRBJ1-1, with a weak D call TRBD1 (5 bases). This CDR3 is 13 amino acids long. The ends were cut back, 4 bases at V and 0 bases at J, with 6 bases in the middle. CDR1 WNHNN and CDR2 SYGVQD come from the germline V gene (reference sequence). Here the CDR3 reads CASSGQMNTEAFF. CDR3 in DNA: TGCGCCAGCAGTGGACAGATGAACACTGAAGCTTTCTTT.

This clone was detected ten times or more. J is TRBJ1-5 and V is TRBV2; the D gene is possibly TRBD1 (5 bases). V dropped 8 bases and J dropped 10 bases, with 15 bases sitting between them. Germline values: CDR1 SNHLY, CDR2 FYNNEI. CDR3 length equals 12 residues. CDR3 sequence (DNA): TGTGCCAGCTCTTGGGGCACCCGACCCCAGCATTTT. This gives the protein CASSWGTRPQHF.

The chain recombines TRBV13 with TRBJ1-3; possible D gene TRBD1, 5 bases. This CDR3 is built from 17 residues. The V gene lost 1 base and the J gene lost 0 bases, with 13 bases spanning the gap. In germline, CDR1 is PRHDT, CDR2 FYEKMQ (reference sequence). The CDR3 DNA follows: TGTGCCAGCAGCTTAGACCTGGGGCCCGACTCTGGAAACACCATATATTTT. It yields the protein CASSLDLGPDSGNTIYF.

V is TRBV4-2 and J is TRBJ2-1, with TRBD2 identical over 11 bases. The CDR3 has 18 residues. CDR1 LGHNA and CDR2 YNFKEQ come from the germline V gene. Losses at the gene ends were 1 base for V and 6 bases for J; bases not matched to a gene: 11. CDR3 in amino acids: CASSQVRLAGKLSNEQFF. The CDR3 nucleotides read TGTGCCAGCAGCCAAGTGCGACTAGCGGGAAAACTAAGCAATGAGCAGTTCTTC.

The CDR3 is CASSEFGQRGSEQYF. CDR3 DNA: TGTGCCAGCAGTGAATTCGGTCAGAGGGGCTCCGAGCAGTACTTC. The chain is built from TRBV25-1 and TRBJ2-7; D is tentatively TRBD1 or TRBD2 (5 bases each). The germline CDR1 and CDR2 sequences are MGHDK and SYGVNS. CDR3 size: 15 residues. Trimming removed 1 base at V and 6 bases at J, with 16 bases between.

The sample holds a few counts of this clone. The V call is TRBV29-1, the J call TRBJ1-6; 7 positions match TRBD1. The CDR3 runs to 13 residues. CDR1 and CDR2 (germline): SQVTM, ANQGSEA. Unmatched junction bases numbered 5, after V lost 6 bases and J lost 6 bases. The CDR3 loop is CSVIQGSNSPLHF. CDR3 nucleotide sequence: TGCAGCGTGATACAGGGGAGTAATTCACCCCTCCACTTT.

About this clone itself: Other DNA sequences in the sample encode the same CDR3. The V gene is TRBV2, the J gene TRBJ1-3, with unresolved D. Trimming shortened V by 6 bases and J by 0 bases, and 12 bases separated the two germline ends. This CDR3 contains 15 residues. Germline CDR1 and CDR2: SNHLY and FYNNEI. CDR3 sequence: CASSPGQASGNTIYF. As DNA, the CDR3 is TGTGCCAGCAGCCCAGGTCAGGCCTCTGGAAACACCATATATTTT.

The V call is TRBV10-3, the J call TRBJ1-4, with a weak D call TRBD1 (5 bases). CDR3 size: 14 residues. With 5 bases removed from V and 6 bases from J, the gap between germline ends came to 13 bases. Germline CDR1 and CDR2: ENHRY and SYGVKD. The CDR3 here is CAISTGGIHEKLFF. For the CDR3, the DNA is TGTGCCATCAGTACTGGGGGGATACATGAAAAACTGTTTTTT.

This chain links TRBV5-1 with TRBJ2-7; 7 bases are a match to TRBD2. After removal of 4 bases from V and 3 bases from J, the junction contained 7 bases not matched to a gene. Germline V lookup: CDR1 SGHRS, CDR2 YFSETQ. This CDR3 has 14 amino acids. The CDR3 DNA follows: TGCGCCAGCAGCCCGGCAGCGGGATACTACGAGCAGTACTTC. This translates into CASSPAAGYYEQYF.

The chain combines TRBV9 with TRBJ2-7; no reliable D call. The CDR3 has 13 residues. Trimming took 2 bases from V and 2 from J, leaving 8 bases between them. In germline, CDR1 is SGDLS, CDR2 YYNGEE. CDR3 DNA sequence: TGTGCCAGCAGCGTGACTGGGACCTACGAGCAGTACTTC. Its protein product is CASSVTGTYEQYF.